The entry that follows covers one T cell receptor beta chain sequence. The clone's antigen remains unknown. Base qualities are not at hand, and no much larger clone is one base apart. The library was built by means of the immunoSEQ multiplex PCR assay. The multiplex PCR relied on a mix of 60 forward primers for TCR Vbeta segments and 13 reverse primers for TCR Jbeta segments. The CDR3 region of rearranged TCR beta genes was amplified from genomic DNA with a multiplex PCR assay. On the Illumina HiSeq System, the amplified TCR beta libraries were sequenced as 87-base-pair reads. In the source study's methods: A later analysis tallied 75 million to 95 million unique TCR beta chains across the 700 or so repertoires, and about 12 million of those chains were shared by two or more donors. Raw reads were error-corrected and collapsed into unique sequences with a nearest-neighbor algorithm that merged closely related sequences to remove PCR and sequencing errors. V, D and J gene segments were assigned by aligning CDR3 sequences to IMGT reference sequences. For a sequence to be retained, at least a six-nucleotide match to both a V gene segment and a J gene segment was required. A rearrangement counted as productive if the CDR3 had no stop codons and remained in frame with V and J, and every other rearrangement counted as non-productive. CDR3 was defined by IMGT convention, running from the second conserved V-encoded cysteine to the conserved J-encoded phenylalanine. The earlier analysis of a few hundred of the donors excluded any sequence lacking an unambiguous match to a single V gene segment. An earlier analysis of 587 of the donors called V segments functional above 56.7% productive rearrangements and segregating when the between-donor standard deviation exceeded 5%. A statistical classification framework was built to diagnose cytomegalovirus status from the catalog of TCR beta chain sequences. A later analysis assigned V and J genes by comparing TCR nucleotide sequences with IMGT/GENE-DB human TR gene sequences. The TCRdist pipeline was used in a later analysis to assign CDR3 sequences and most-parsimonious VDJ recombination scenarios. In a later analysis, each TCR beta chain was defined by its CDR3 amino acid sequence together with its V-gene family, and reads lacking a unique V-gene family were excluded. A later analysis removed several hundred highly shared, low-generation-probability nucleotide sequences to deal with suspected cross-contamination and a sequencing artifact. A later analysis calculated a clonal expansion index for each public chain from normalized within-repertoire ranks of inferred template counts. Generation probabilities in a later analysis came from a VDJ recombination model fitted to out-of-frame rearrangements, and those results were checked against IGoR. A later analysis scored TCR-TCR, TCR-HLA and TCR-CMV co-occurrence with hypergeometric tests, applying a repertoire-size bias correction to TCR pairs. A later analysis estimated false discovery rates by permuting HLA or CMV assignments 20 times. A later analysis grouped co-occurring TCRs with DBSCAN, adding TCRdist sequence similarity when clustering within HLA-allele-positive subsets. For co-occurrence clustering, repertoires with fewer than 30,000 or more than 120,000 public chains were excluded, along with five repertoires with anomalous nucleotide sharing. TCRdb holds this immuneACCESS table with in-frame rearrangements only. Some clones are missing; in checked studies, unresolved V genes explain under half, and the rest has no known cause. V and J calls and clone size come straight from that table; D and trimming were deduced from the DNA. Present in this sample are 35,000 to 40,000 clones, 55% to 75% of which were seen just once. The top ten hold 18% of the sample.

The data were taken from a study of cytomegalovirus exposure and HLA in healthy donors (dated by TCRdb to the late 2010s). At the level of the whole study: In an earlier analysis of some 550 of the donors, 250 to 350 Gb of sequence data and 90 million to 130 million unique TCR beta sequences from 150 million to 200 million T cells were reported. In an earlier analysis of 500 to 650 of the donors, high-throughput TCR beta sequencing was used to judge whether each TCR beta V gene segment behaved as functional or pseudogenic. Of the roughly 420 genotyped donors, 81% were placed in the genetic ancestry cluster associated with self-reported Caucasian donors. Donor age, sex, ethnicity and CMV serostatus were collected together with the repertoire data. Rather than using new phenotypic data, the later analysis identified candidate immune exposures from TCR beta sequences and from how often those sequences occurred across donors. Class I and class II HLA loci were covered by the typing at four-digit resolution. Using immunosequencing, the study profiled T cell repertoires from some 670 subjects and related those repertoires to cytomegalovirus serostatus. The study was designed to test whether signatures of past pathogen exposure could be identified by cataloging public T cell receptors. In a later genetic analysis, genome-wide SNP genotypes for about 60% of the 666 donors were used, and that subset was treated as a discovery cohort. Among some 410 genotyped donors of the cohort, an average of around 250,000 unique TCR beta nucleotide sequences was sequenced per donor, of which about 20% were non-productive. Along with the 666-subject first cohort, a separate validation cohort of over a hundred different subjects was used. To predict cytomegalovirus infection status, the study brought together high-throughput TCR immunosequencing, statistical association of individual TCRs with disease status, and machine learning. An early release covering approximately 600 HLA-typed donors comprised approximately 290 gigabases of sequencing data and 65 million to 100 million unique TCR sequences. Typing coverage varied by locus: roughly 620-640 donors for A, B, C, DRB1 and DQB1; roughly 560 for DQA1; about 600 for DPA1; approximately 450 for DPB1. Every discovery cohort repertoire had been produced on one sequencing platform. Because of strong linkage in the cohort, 5 or 6 DR-DQ haplotypes were treated as single units for association and clustering. A later analysis re-examined previously published TCR beta repertoires from more than 650 donors and added high-resolution HLA genotyping to investigate patterns of TCR occurrence. General conclusions and limits of the study: In a later analysis, TCR association rates were found to vary across HLA loci, with the most associated TCRs seen for DRB1 alleles and the fewest for HLA-C alleles. A later genetic analysis associated a missense DCLRE1C variant with V-gene and J-gene trimming of TCR beta chains, and an independent cohort replicated the association. In an earlier analysis of 587 of the donors, most TCR beta V segments were observed in productive rearrangements about 87% or about 30% of the time, broadly matching IMGT annotations. A further reported finding was that TCR beta sequences accurately predicted the HLA-A and HLA-B alleles for most subjects in the first cohort. Linkage disequilibrium might explain the correlated functional status among segregating V segments, but an unknown experimental factor could not be ruled out. Specific HLA alleles were associated with 16,951 TCR beta sequences at a false discovery rate of 0.05 in a later analysis. In a later analysis, HLA-associated TCR beta chains showed more clonal expansion and lower generation probabilities than non-associated chains that were equally common. The earlier analysis of approximately 540 of the donors excluded fewer than 20 rarely observed V segments, including chromosome 9 orphons, because counts were too low. For the cohort, immune exposure information was limited to CMV serostatus. A later analysis reported that several top co-occurrence clusters appeared linked to parvovirus B19, influenza, CMV and Epstein-Barr virus. A cluster of highly shared sequence variants was judged likely to be a technical artifact of the sequencing pipeline. Presence/absence analyses assumed roughly uniform sequencing depth across donors, an assumption that may not hold. This cohort had only TCR beta chains sequenced, and the lack of alpha or paired-chain data limited which features could be detected. The authors suggested that the approach could potentially be extended to other disease states and immunological phenotypes. A total of 164 TCR beta chains were listed by the study as associated with cytomegalovirus. Some IMGT-functional V segments, including TRBV6-2 and TRBV6-3, could not be told apart with the 87-base-pair reads, so those segments were excluded. Most TCR sequences were seen in very few donors, while some public TCRs were found in many individuals. HLA typing was unavailable for some donors at each locus, so association tests used only the typed subset. Assigning TCR associations to individual alleles was difficult when HLA alleles, especially DR and DQ, strongly co-occurred. According to a later genetic analysis, donors in an Asian-associated ancestry cluster had fewer N-insertions in productive TCRs than the approximately 700-donor mean. Three of the identified cytomegalovirus-associated TCR beta chains were confirmed in vitro to be specific for cytomegalovirus antigens. The classifier was reported to diagnose cytomegalovirus status with high specificity and sensitivity in both the original cohort and the validation cohort. In a later analysis, most CMV-associated TCR beta chains were found to appear HLA-restricted, with HLA associations seemingly driven largely by CMV exposure.

Looking up the germline V gene yields CDR1 SGHAT and CDR2 FQNNGV. The CDR3 holds 18 amino acids from the cysteine to the phenylalanine. The retained sequence is limited to the CDR3, 54 bases, with the frame set at the first base. After removal of 3 bases from V and 5 bases from J, the junction retains 11 bases not matched to a gene. The cohort comprised around 690 healthy bone marrow donors. At the time of sampling, every cohort member was nominally healthy, though immune exposures that went unrecorded were likely present. The donor tested CMV seropositive, placing the donor among the roughly 300 seropositive members of the cohort. A peripheral blood sample was collected from each donor, and TCR beta sequencing was performed on peripheral blood mononuclear cells. The Qiagen DNeasy Blood Extraction Kit was used to extract genomic DNA from the blood cell samples.

The sample was PBMCs. The sequence joins TRBV11-2 to TRBJ1-4; TRBD1 lines up with 11 middle nucleotides. The receptor was derived from a man aged 50-59 years in good health and CMV-seropositive. CDR3 region: CASSFRWTGGARNEKLFF. The base sequence is TGTGCCAGCAGCTTTAGGTGGACAGGGGGCGCCCGGAATGAAAAACTGTTTTTT.